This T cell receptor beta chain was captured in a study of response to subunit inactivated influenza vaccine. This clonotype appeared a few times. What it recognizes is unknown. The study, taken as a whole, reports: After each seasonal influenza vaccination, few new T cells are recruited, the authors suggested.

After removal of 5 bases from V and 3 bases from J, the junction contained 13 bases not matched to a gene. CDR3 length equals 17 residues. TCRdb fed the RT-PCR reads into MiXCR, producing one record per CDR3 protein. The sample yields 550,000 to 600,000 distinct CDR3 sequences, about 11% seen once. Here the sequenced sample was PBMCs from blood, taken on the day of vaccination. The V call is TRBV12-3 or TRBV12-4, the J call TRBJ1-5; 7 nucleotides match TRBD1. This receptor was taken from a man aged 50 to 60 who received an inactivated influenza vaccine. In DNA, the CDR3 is TGTGCCAGCAGTCCATCTCCTCATACAGGGGTCAATCAGCCCCAGCATTTT. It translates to CASSPSPHTGVNQPQHF.